This record concerns one TCR beta chain sequence. Which antigen it targets is not known. Base qualities are missing; no much larger clone stands one base away. V and J are truncated by 7 bases and 7 bases respectively, leaving an intervening sequence of 16 bases. From the germline V gene, CDR1 is SGHTA and CDR2 is FQGNSA. From the cysteine up to the phenylalanine, the CDR3 has a length of 13 residues. Only the CDR3 DNA is retained, 39 bases long and in frame from the first base. Library creation used PCR. Sequencing instrument: Illumina HiSeq 2500. To reduce PCR and sequencing biases, unique molecular identifiers were built into the TCR beta cDNA libraries. Roughly 500,000 cDNA molecules were obtained per 1 to 10 million input T cells, so each molecule approximated one T cell. The patient libraries were prepared and sequenced using the same protocol as the earlier healthy control dataset. Samples belonging to the same batch were prepared together, multiplexed and sequenced on a shared HiSeq lane. As for how the authors treated the data: Raw barcoded reads were processed with MIGEC, and single-read molecular identifier groups were discarded before consensus assembly and CDR3 extraction. Clonotype tables were post-analysed with VDJtools, and diversity was normalized by down-sampling all datasets to the smallest sample size. Repertoire overlap clustering matched CDR3 amino acid but not nucleotide sequences to correct batch-related cross-sample contamination. The public reads were reanalyzed by TCRdb: fastp trimming at Q25, MiXCR alignment, in-frame beta chains only. Rows with a matching CDR3 protein are joined into one entry that keeps the most common DNA and genes. The V and J calls and clone size are TCRdb's, not the authors'. The sample table records 740,000 or so distinct CDR3 sequences; roughly half of these occur just once. The ten largest clones take up about 4.8% of the sample.

TCR beta repertoires were profiled from peripheral blood of approximately 13 young patients with multiple sclerosis to demonstrate the VDJtools post-analysis software. The patients with multiple sclerosis were children and adolescents between 6 and 15 years of age. The data derive from a study of post-analysis software for immune sequencing data (dated by TCRdb to about 2015). Regarding the complete study: Recorded disease courses included relapsing-remitting, secondary progressive and progressive-relapsing multiple sclerosis, with some patients lacking subtype annotation. A subset of samples was prepared in parallel using single-end sample barcoding, then pooled and co-amplified after Illumina adapter ligation. Patient repertoires were compared against 11 previously published healthy control repertoires from donors aged roughly 6 to 28 years.

Beyond this particular receptor, the publication reports: The control group was slightly older than the multiple sclerosis patient group. Significantly lower normalized Chao1 diversity was found in multiple sclerosis patients than in controls, suggesting substantial peripheral T-cell clonal expansion. Strong co-clustering of samples prepared in the same batch was shown by direct clustering with F measure, prompting a batch-effect correction. Significantly higher frequencies in patients than in controls were found for about five TRBV segments, including TRBV5-6, TRBV5-1 and TRBV20-1.

This receptor was obtained from a girl between 5 and 17 years old with multiple sclerosis. The chain couples TRBV7-2 to TRBJ1-2; the D gene cannot be resolved reliably. Material: blood. CDR3 reads: CASNVLGLSGYTF. Read as DNA, the sequence is TGTGCCAGCAACGTTCTGGGTTTGAGTGGCTACACCTTC.